These T cell receptor beta chains were read from a single sample in a study of blood T cell repertoires in COVID-19. This table comes from immunoSEQ multiplex PCR, and its TCRdb copy is limited to in-frame clones, with some not included. The table lists some 65,000 clones, approximately 83% of them singletons. The source material was peripheral blood. Receptors originate from a man aged 35 to 55 with COVID-19, enrolled during active disease. Each CDR3 is given with its conserved first and last residue. A D gene is named only where the DNA matches it firmly. Clone size is stated in some rows and not others, as once, few, many or a class when expanded.

J gene: TRBJ2-7; D gene: .; clone size: .; V gene: TRBV4-2; CDR3 protein: CASSQEDGGYEQYF; CDR3 DNA: TGTGCCAGCAGCCAAGAGGATGGGGGGTACGAGCAGTACTTC
J gene: TRBJ1-5; D gene: .; clone size: .; V gene: TRBV30; CDR3 protein: CAWSVQGTSNQPQHF; CDR3 DNA: TGTGCCTGGAGTGTACAGGGCACTAGCAATCAGCCCCAGCATTTT
J gene: TRBJ1-6; D gene: .; clone size: .; V gene: TRBV6-1; CDR3 protein: CASSVPRTRRVGNSPLHF; CDR3 DNA: TGTGCCAGCAGTGTCCCCCGGACCCGCAGGGTGGGGAATTCACCCCTCCACTTT
J gene: TRBJ2-7; D gene: .; clone size: .; V gene: TRBV11-2; CDR3 protein: CASSPSGNEQYF; CDR3 DNA: TGTGCCAGCAGCCCCTCCGGTAACGAGCAGTACTTC
J gene: TRBJ2-5; D gene: .; clone size: .; V gene: TRBV7-7; CDR3 protein: CASSLASGQETQYF; CDR3 DNA: TGTGCCAGCAGCTTAGCTTCAGGCCAAGAGACCCAGTACTTC
J gene: TRBJ1-6; D gene: TRBD1; clone size: .; V gene: TRBV5-1; CDR3 protein: CASSEQGPVNSPLHF; CDR3 DNA: TGCGCCAGCAGCGAACAGGGGCCGGTGAATTCACCCCTCCACTTT
J gene: TRBJ2-7; D gene: .; clone size: .; V gene: TRBV2; CDR3 protein: CASSVRGNGEQYF; CDR3 DNA: TGTGCCAGCAGTGTCAGGGGTAATGGCGAGCAGTACTTC
J gene: TRBJ1-2; D gene: TRBD1; clone size: .; V gene: TRBV6-1; CDR3 protein: CASREGQVSGYTF; CDR3 DNA: TGTGCCAGCAGGGAAGGACAGGTTAGCGGCTACACCTTC
J gene: TRBJ2-5; D gene: TRBD1; clone size: .; V gene: TRBV27; CDR3 protein: CASSIDRDQTQYF; CDR3 DNA: TGTGCCAGCAGTATCGACAGGGATCAGACCCAGTACTTC
J gene: TRBJ2-3; D gene: TRBD2; clone size: .; V gene: TRBV7-9; CDR3 protein: CASSGVPSGGLAQYF; CDR3 DNA: TGTGCCAGCAGCGGGGTGCCTAGCGGGGGGCTAGCGCAGTATTTT
J gene: TRBJ1-1; D gene: .; clone size: few; V gene: TRBV28; CDR3 protein: CASSFPPTGTEAFF; CDR3 DNA: TGTGCCAGCAGTTTCCCCCCTACAGGGACTGAAGCTTTCTTT
J gene: TRBJ2-3; D gene: TRBD2; clone size: .; V gene: TRBV3-1/TRBV3-2; CDR3 protein: CASSHYPAGFTDTQYF; CDR3 DNA: TGTGCCAGCAGCCATTATCCAGCGGGGTTCACAGATACGCAGTATTTT
J gene: TRBJ1-1; D gene: .; clone size: .; V gene: TRBV7-9; CDR3 protein: CASSPLYTEAFF; CDR3 DNA: TGTGCCAGCAGCCCTCTGTACACTGAAGCTTTCTTT
J gene: TRBJ1-1; D gene: TRBD1; clone size: .; V gene: TRBV7-7; CDR3 protein: CASSPGTGQPAFF; CDR3 DNA: TGTGCCAGCAGCCCTGGGACAGGGCAACCGGCTTTCTTT
J gene: TRBJ1-6; D gene: .; clone size: .; V gene: TRBV15; CDR3 protein: CATSSRTDNSPLHF; CDR3 DNA: TGTGCCACCAGCAGTAGGACAGATAATTCACCCCTCCACTTT
J gene: TRBJ2-1; D gene: TRBD2; clone size: .; V gene: TRBV7-2; CDR3 protein: CASSERLAGAHNEQFF; CDR3 DNA: TGTGCCAGCAGCGAAAGACTAGCGGGGGCCCACAATGAGCAGTTCTTC
J gene: TRBJ2-1; D gene: .; clone size: .; V gene: TRBV14; CDR3 protein: CASSREGGWNEQFF; CDR3 DNA: TGTGCCAGCAGTAGAGAGGGAGGTTGGAATGAGCAGTTCTTC
J gene: TRBJ2-3; D gene: .; clone size: .; V gene: TRBV2; CDR3 protein: CASSEGQYTQYF; CDR3 DNA: TGTGCCAGCAGTGAAGGGCAATATACGCAGTATTTT
J gene: TRBJ1-1; D gene: .; clone size: .; V gene: TRBV10-1; CDR3 protein: CASSSGVTTEAFF; CDR3 DNA: TGCGCCAGCAGCTCAGGGGTCACCACTGAAGCTTTCTTT
J gene: TRBJ2-7; D gene: TRBD2; clone size: .; V gene: TRBV15; CDR3 protein: CATSRDTTSRYEQYF; CDR3 DNA: TGTGCCACCAGCAGAGATACGACTAGCCGGTACGAGCAGTACTTC
J gene: TRBJ1-5; D gene: .; clone size: .; V gene: TRBV19; CDR3 protein: CASHRDSNQPQHF; CDR3 DNA: TGTGCCAGTCACAGGGATAGCAATCAGCCCCAGCATTTT
J gene: TRBJ2-7; D gene: TRBD2; clone size: .; V gene: TRBV5-6; CDR3 protein: CASSSGTNYEQYF; CDR3 DNA: TGTGCCAGCAGTTCCGGGACTAACTACGAGCAGTACTTC
J gene: TRBJ1-4; D gene: .; clone size: once; V gene: TRBV4-1; CDR3 protein: CASSQELTPGVGEKLFF; CDR3 DNA: TGCGCCAGCAGCCAAGAGTTGACCCCAGGGGTTGGGGAAAAACTGTTTTTT
J gene: TRBJ2-1; D gene: TRBD1; clone size: .; V gene: TRBV12-3/TRBV12-4; CDR3 protein: CASSSRQGNEQFF; CDR3 DNA: TGTGCCAGCAGTTCGCGACAGGGAAATGAGCAGTTCTTC
J gene: TRBJ1-2; D gene: .; clone size: .; V gene: TRBV14; CDR3 protein: CASSQAVRAGGYTF; CDR3 DNA: TGTGCCAGCAGCCAAGCCGTCAGGGCGGGAGGCTACACCTTC
J gene: TRBJ2-5; D gene: .; clone size: few; V gene: TRBV2; CDR3 protein: CASSVRRGVQETQYF; CDR3 DNA: TGTGCCAGCAGTGTAAGGCGGGGCGTCCAAGAGACCCAGTACTTC
J gene: TRBJ1-5; D gene: TRBD1; clone size: .; V gene: TRBV27; CDR3 protein: CASSSGQLNQPQHF; CDR3 DNA: TGTGCCAGCAGTTCGGGACAGCTCAATCAGCCCCAGCATTTT
J gene: TRBJ1-1; D gene: .; clone size: .; V gene: TRBV14; CDR3 protein: CASSQGRQRNTEAFF; CDR3 DNA: TGTGCCAGCAGCCAAGGGAGGCAGAGGAACACTGAAGCTTTCTTT
J gene: TRBJ1-2; D gene: .; clone size: .; V gene: TRBV6-5; CDR3 protein: CASSPGQGHNYGYTF; CDR3 DNA: TGTGCCAGCAGTCCGGGCCAGGGCCATAACTATGGCTACACCTTC
J gene: TRBJ1-1; D gene: .; clone size: .; V gene: TRBV3-1/TRBV3-2; CDR3 protein: CATLGGVMNTEAFF; CDR3 DNA: TGTGCCACTCTTGGAGGGGTGATGAACACTGAAGCTTTCTTT
J gene: TRBJ2-5; D gene: TRBD1; clone size: .; V gene: TRBV6-2/TRBV6-3; CDR3 protein: CASSPGQGGETQYF; CDR3 DNA: TGTGCCAGCAGCCCCGGACAGGGAGGTGAGACCCAGTACTTC
J gene: TRBJ1-2; D gene: .; clone size: .; V gene: TRBV30; CDR3 protein: CAWSHLLNYGYTF; CDR3 DNA: TGTGCCTGGAGTCACCTACTTAACTATGGCTACACCTTC
J gene: TRBJ2-2; D gene: .; clone size: .; V gene: TRBV6-6; CDR3 protein: CASNQRDHTGELFF; CDR3 DNA: TGTGCCAGCAACCAACGGGATCACACCGGGGAGCTGTTTTTT
J gene: TRBJ1-1; D gene: TRBD1; clone size: .; V gene: TRBV2; CDR3 protein: CASSSQGAEAFF; CDR3 DNA: TGTGCCAGCAGTAGTCAGGGGGCTGAAGCTTTCTTT
J gene: TRBJ1-1; D gene: .; clone size: .; V gene: TRBV13; CDR3 protein: CASSLGQPGRAFF; CDR3 DNA: TGTGCCAGCAGCTTAGGACAGCCCGGAAGAGCTTTCTTT
J gene: TRBJ1-1; D gene: .; clone size: .; V gene: TRBV4-1; CDR3 protein: CASSQRLQGITEAFF; CDR3 DNA: TGCGCCAGCAGCCAAAGGCTGCAGGGGATCACTGAAGCTTTCTTT
J gene: TRBJ2-1; D gene: .; clone size: .; V gene: TRBV9; CDR3 protein: CASSVKVRGPKDNEQFF; CDR3 DNA: TGTGCCAGCAGCGTAAAGGTGAGAGGGCCCAAGGACAATGAGCAGTTCTTC
J gene: TRBJ1-2; D gene: .; clone size: .; V gene: TRBV5-5; CDR3 protein: CASSQRTANYGYTF; CDR3 DNA: TGTGCCAGCAGCCAACGGACAGCTAACTATGGCTACACCTTC
J gene: TRBJ1-4; D gene: .; clone size: .; V gene: TRBV5-1; CDR3 protein: CASSDSVATNEKLFF; CDR3 DNA: TGCGCCAGCAGCGATTCAGTTGCAACTAATGAAAAACTGTTTTTT
J gene: TRBJ1-2; D gene: .; clone size: .; V gene: TRBV3-1/TRBV3-2; CDR3 protein: CASSQQPGGNYGYTF; CDR3 DNA: TGTGCCAGCAGCCAGCAACCTGGAGGGAACTATGGCTACACCTTC
J gene: TRBJ2-2; D gene: .; clone size: .; V gene: TRBV5-1; CDR3 protein: CASSFSSGDTGELFF; CDR3 DNA: TGCGCCAGCAGCTTTTCATCGGGAGACACCGGGGAGCTGTTTTTT
J gene: TRBJ1-4; D gene: TRBD1; clone size: once; V gene: TRBV28; CDR3 protein: CASNQGANEKLFF; CDR3 DNA: TGTGCCAGCAATCAGGGGGCAAATGAAAAACTGTTTTTT
J gene: TRBJ2-3; D gene: TRBD2; clone size: .; V gene: TRBV4-1; CDR3 protein: CASSQDSQGLAGGTDTQYF; CDR3 DNA: TGCGCCAGCAGCCAAGATTCACAGGGGCTAGCGGGGGGAACAGATACGCAGTATTTT
J gene: TRBJ1-2; D gene: .; clone size: .; V gene: TRBV4-1; CDR3 protein: CASSPGVLGYGYTF; CDR3 DNA: TGCGCCAGCAGCCCCGGGGTTCTGGGCTATGGCTACACCTTC
J gene: TRBJ1-1; D gene: .; clone size: .; V gene: TRBV5-1; CDR3 protein: CASSWGHLNTEAFF; CDR3 DNA: TGCGCCAGCAGTTGGGGACACTTGAACACTGAAGCTTTCTTT
J gene: TRBJ1-2; D gene: .; clone size: .; V gene: TRBV27; CDR3 protein: CASTSGQPGGYGYTF; CDR3 DNA: TGTGCCAGCACCTCCGGACAGCCGGGCGGCTATGGCTACACCTTC
J gene: TRBJ2-1; D gene: TRBD1; clone size: .; V gene: TRBV6-5; CDR3 protein: CASSYGRDRVDNEQFF; CDR3 DNA: TGTGCCAGCAGTTACGGACGGGACAGGGTCGACAATGAGCAGTTCTTC
J gene: TRBJ2-2; D gene: TRBD2; clone size: .; V gene: TRBV7-8; CDR3 protein: CASSLTVGGKSTGELFF; CDR3 DNA: TGTGCCAGCAGCTTAACCGTGGGAGGGAAATCCACCGGGGAGCTGTTTTTT